These 27 T cell receptor beta chains share one sample of origin, sequenced in a study of post-analysis software for immune sequencing data. Findings and limits, study-wide: Included in a set of several TRBV segments more frequent in patients than controls were TRBV5-6, TRBV5-1 and TRBV20-1.

Carried by the TCR beta cDNA libraries were unique molecular identifiers. TCRdb independently ran MiXCR on the PCR reads; one entry per CDR3 protein. The repertoire holds roughly 700,000 distinct CDR3 sequences, 25% to 30% seen once, with approximately 0.6% in the top ten. Their specific antigens are unknown. The sequenced material came from blood. These receptors were obtained from a girl under 18 with multiple sclerosis.

This sequence joins TRBV20-1 and TRBJ2-5; D is possibly TRBD1 or TRBD2 (5 bases each). The V end was cut by 0 bases, the J end by 0 bases, with 14 bases between. The length of the CDR3 is 16 residues. Germline V gene sequence: CDR1 DFQATT, CDR2 SNEGSKA (reference sequence). The CDR3 region has the DNA TGCAGTGCTAGAGATTGCAGGGCAGCGGACCAAGAGACCCAGTACTTC. As protein: CSARDCRAADQETQYF.

Of note for this clonotype: A much more abundant neighbour one base away suggests this may be a read error. The V and J genes are TRBV4-1 and TRBJ2-7; D unresolved. V lost 0 bases, J lost 7 bases, and 16 bases lay in between. The germline V gene encodes CDR1 MGHRA and CDR2 YSYEKL. The CDR3 contains 15 residues. CDR3 loop: CASSQEVRTTDEQYF. CDR3 DNA sequence: TGCGCCAGCAGCCAAGAAGTACGGACCACGGATGAGCAGTACTTC.

The CDR3: CASSQAGWGNEQFF. CDR3 DNA sequence: TGTGCCAGCAGCCAAGCCGGATGGGGGAATGAGCAGTTCTTC. The genes are TRBV3-1 and TRBJ2-1; D may match TRBD1 or TRBD2 (5 bases each). With 1 base removed from V and 7 bases from J, the gap between germline ends came to 11 bases. There are 14 residues in the CDR3. Germline CDR1 LGHDT, CDR2 YNNKEL (reference sequence).

This chain links TRBV5-1 with TRBJ2-1; unclear D gene. V gave up 2 bases and J gave up 5 bases, with 17 bases separating them. There are 16 residues in the CDR3. Per the germline V gene, CDR1 is SGHRS and CDR2 is YFSETQ. CDR3 bases: TGCGCCAGCAGCTTTCCGCGCTCTTCCTCTCACAATGAGCAGTTCTTC. It translates to CASSFPRSSSHNEQFF.

This chain links TRBV11-2 with TRBJ2-7, with D possibly being TRBD2 (5 bases). Germline V gene data show CDR1 as SGHAT and CDR2 as FQNNGV. This CDR3 has 18 amino acids. V lost 1 base and J 4 bases, leaving 23 bases between the germline ends. The CDR3 nucleotides read TGTGCCAGCAGCTTAGTTCGGCGGGCGAGGGCCGATAGTTACGAGCAGTACTTC. Amino acids: CASSLVRRARADSYEQYF. The full variable domain, its missing parts supplied by reference TRBV11-2 and TRBJ2-7, is EAGVAQSPRYKIIEKRQSVAFWCNPISGHATLYWYQQILGQGPKLLIQFQNNGVVDDSQLPKDRFSAERLKGVDSTLKIQPAKLEDSAVYLCASSLVRRARADSYEQYFGPGTRLTVT.

V usage is TRBV5-1 and J usage is TRBJ1-1; tentative D call: TRBD1 (6 bases). This CDR3 is built from 14 residues. Germline V gene sequence: CDR1 SGHRS, CDR2 YFSETQ. Trimming removed 4 bases from V and 8 bases from J, with 18 bases in between. The CDR3 sequence: CASSPTGAVGEAFF. CDR3 bases: TGCGCCAGCAGCCCGACGGGGGCGGTGGGAGAAGCTTTCTTT.

The gene calls are TRBV29-1 and TRBJ2-7, with D perhaps assigned TRBD1 or TRBD2 (6 bases each). Per the germline V gene, CDR1 is SQVTM and CDR2 is ANQGSEA. The CDR3 is made up of 12 amino acids. V lost 7 bases and J lost 8, with 18 bases in between. The CDR3 sequence is CSASGAHDKQYF. CDR3 bases: TGCAGCGCCTCGGGGGCTCACGACAAGCAGTACTTC.

This clonotype was counted ten times or more. The V call is TRBV29-1, the J call TRBJ2-5, with TRBD2 identical over 7 bases. Germline V gene sequence: CDR1 SQVTM, CDR2 ANQGSEA. With V trimmed by 4 bases and J by 5 bases, 4 bases remained unmatched. The length of the CDR3 is 12 residues. The CDR3 DNA reads as TGCAGCGTTGTCCGGGGAGGGGAGACCCAGTACTTC. Protein sequence: CSVVRGGETQYF.

The rearrangement links TRBV20-1 to TRBJ2-5; 9 nucleotides agree with TRBD2. Per the germline V gene, CDR1 is DFQATT and CDR2 is SNEGSKA (reference sequence). The J segment lost 4 bases and the V segment lost 2 bases, leaving 2 bases of the junction unmatched. This CDR3 has 13 amino acids. The CDR3 region has the DNA TGCAGTGCTAGATATAGCGGGAGAGAGACCCAGTACTTC. It encodes CSARYSGRETQYF.

The rearrangement uses TRBV7-2 and TRBJ2-3; 8 nucleotides match TRBD2. This CDR3 is built from 16 residues. Germline V gene sequence: CDR1 SGHTA, CDR2 FQGNSA. Unmatched junction bases numbered 7, after V lost 4 bases and J lost 1 base. The CDR3 loop is CASSWASRGGTDTQYF. The DNA of the CDR3 is TGTGCCAGCAGCTGGGCCTCGCGGGGGGGCACAGATACGCAGTATTTT.

Remarks on this clonotype: This may arise from a read error, as a much more abundant clone is one base away. The chain links TRBV7-9 to TRBJ2-1, with TRBD2 matching over 9 bases. The J call may be mistaken, given a closer DNA end match to TRBJ2-7. The CDR3 has 15 amino acids. Germline V gene lookup returns CDR1 SEHNR and CDR2 FQNEAQ (reference sequence). CDR3 in DNA: TGTGCCAGTTACTTTAGCGGGAGCCCCTACAATGAGCAGTACTTC. Translated: CASYFSGSPYNEQYF.

As concerns this clonotype: Since a much larger clone is just one base distant, this may be a read error. The gene calls are TRBV5-1 and TRBJ2-7, with D unresolved. This CDR3 is built from 13 residues. V was shortened by 4 bases and J by 7 bases, with 15 bases between the two germline ends. The germline V gene encodes CDR1 SGHRS and CDR2 YFSETQ. The CDR3 spells CASSIGPNNEQYF. The CDR3 DNA reads as TGCGCCAGCAGCATAGGACCGAACAATGAGCAGTACTTC.

The V call is TRBV7-9, the J call TRBJ1-3; D is unresolved. The germline V gene has CDR1 SEHNR and CDR2 FQNEAQ (reference sequence). The CDR3 runs to 17 residues. V was shortened by 0 bases and J by 3 bases, with 15 bases between the two germline ends. Written as DNA, the CDR3 is TGTGCCAGCAGCTTAGCGACGGGCGGTCTGTTTGGAAACACCATATATTTT. This gives the protein CASSLATGGLFGNTIYF.

V gene TRBV10-1 combines with J gene TRBJ2-1; 15 positions agree with TRBD2. The V gene's germline CDR1 is WNHNN and CDR2 SYGVQD (reference sequence). Losses at the gene ends were 6 bases for V and 13 bases for J; bases not matched to a gene: 4. The CDR3 length is 13 residues. This CDR3 is CASRPGLAGGQFF. DNA for the CDR3: TGCGCCAGCAGGCCGGGACTAGCGGGAGGTCAGTTCTTC.

V and J are TRBV20-1 and TRBJ1-4, with TRBD1 as a possible D gene (6 bases). Germline lookup yields CDR1 DFQATT and CDR2 SNEGSKA (reference sequence). The CDR3 spans 15 residues. Between the trimmed V and J ends, which lost 6 bases and 6 bases, there was a span of 20 bases. CDR3 sequence (DNA): TGCAGTGCCATCCAGGGCGGGGGCTGGTATGAAAAACTGTTTTTT. Its translation: CSAIQGGGWYEKLFF.

The sample holds a few counts of this clonotype. The rearrangement uses TRBV7-8 and TRBJ2-7; the match to TRBD2 covers 11 bases. This CDR3 spans 16 amino acids. The trim removed 4 bases at V and 5 bases at J, leaving 10 bases unmatched. Germline V gene data show CDR1 as SGHVS and CDR2 as FQNEAQ. CDR3 sequence (DNA): TGTGCCAGCAGCTCCCGACTAGCGGGATCGAGGAACGAGCAGTACTTC. This sequence encodes CASSSRLAGSRNEQYF.

The chain couples TRBV7-2 to TRBJ2-5; 16 positions match TRBD2. CDR1 SGHTA and CDR2 FQGNSA come from the germline V gene. The V gene end was trimmed by 6 bases and the J gene end by 4 bases; junction bases not matched to a gene: 8. This CDR3 spans 17 amino acids. The CDR3 nucleotides read TGTGCCAGCAGGAAGCCGGGACTAGCGGGAGGGGTAGAGACCCAGTACTTC. Residues: CASRKPGLAGGVETQYF.

The table lists this clonotype with a few counts. This sequence joins TRBV10-3 and TRBJ2-7, with a weak D call TRBD2 (6 bases). The CDR3 loop spans 13 amino acids. The V end was cut by 2 bases, the J end by 2 bases, with 7 bases between. Germline V gene sequence: CDR1 ENHRY, CDR2 SYGVKD. The CDR3 sequence: CAISEGGTYEQYF. The CDR3 nucleotides are TGTGCCATCAGTGAGGGGGGGACCTACGAGCAGTACTTC.

The rearrangement links TRBV5-1 to TRBJ2-3; D uncertain. This CDR3 is 15 amino acids long. The germline V and J ends were trimmed by 4 bases and 1 base, with 13 bases remaining between them. Germline CDR1 and CDR2: SGHRS and YFSETQ. The chain's CDR3 is CASSKTGLGTDTQYF. For the CDR3, the DNA is TGCGCCAGCAGCAAAACCGGGCTTGGCACAGATACGCAGTATTTT.

DNA of the CDR3: TGCGCCAGCAGCCTGACTAGGTACAATGAGCAGTTCTTC. Translated, it gives CASSLTRYNEQFF. The chain carries TRBV5-1 and TRBJ2-1, with D perhaps matching TRBD2 (6 bases). Germline V lookup: CDR1 SGHRS, CDR2 YFSETQ. V was clipped by 4 bases and J by 4 bases, with 9 bases between them. The CDR3 contains 13 residues.

The chain uses TRBV9 and TRBJ2-1; D is ambiguous. The CDR3 totals 15 residues. The V gene's germline CDR1 is SGDLS and CDR2 YYNGEE. V was clipped by 0 bases and J by 0 bases, with 7 bases between them. The CDR3, as DNA: TGTGCCAGCAGCGTAGACAGTCTCTCCTACAATGAGCAGTTCTTC. Translated, it gives CASSVDSLSYNEQFF.

This clonotype is judged medium-sized. The rearrangement joins TRBV7-8 to TRBJ2-7, with TRBD1 matching over 8 bases. This CDR3 has 15 amino acids. J gave up 3 bases and V 0 bases, and 4 bases lay outside the gene matches. CDR1 and CDR2 (germline): SGHVS, FQNEAQ. Here the CDR3 reads CASSLAMDRVYEQYF. The CDR3 bases are TGTGCCAGCAGCTTAGCGATGGACAGGGTCTACGAGCAGTACTTC.

In its sample, this clonotype was seen a few times. The J gene is TRBJ2-7, the V gene TRBV25-1, with TRBD1 as a possible D gene (6 bases). V was cut by 3 bases and J by 4 bases, with 10 bases left in between. CDR3 length: 13 residues. Germline V gene sequence: CDR1 MGHDK, CDR2 SYGVNS. CDR3 bases: TGTGCCAGCAGTGACCAGGGGCAGTACGAGCAGTACTTC. It translates to CASSDQGQYEQYF.

In its sample, this clonotype was seen a few times. This chain uses TRBV12-3 or TRBV12-4 with TRBJ1-1; TRBD1 might be the D (5 bases). V was pared by 4 bases and J by 1 base, with 7 bases between. The CDR3 consists of 13 residues. The CDR3 region is CASSSGTNTEAFF. The CDR3 DNA is TGTGCCAGCAGTTCAGGGACGAACACTGAAGCTTTCTTT.

This clonotype was counted ten times or more. The V and J genes are TRBV6-6 and TRBJ2-3, with D perhaps TRBD1 (6 bases). This CDR3 spans 16 amino acids. Trimming left V 0 bases short and J 6 bases short, with 16 bases between. Germline CDR1 MNHNY, CDR2 SVGAGI (reference sequence). The CDR3 region is CASSYSRQEWADTQYF. CDR3 in DNA: TGTGCCAGCAGTTACTCGAGACAGGAATGGGCCGATACGCAGTATTTT.

This clonotype was recorded many times. This chain connects TRBV20-1 to TRBJ2-1; 8 nucleotides line up with TRBD1. CDR3 length: 16 residues. In germline, CDR1 is DFQATT, CDR2 SNEGSKA (reference sequence). Trimming cost V 3 bases and J 7 bases; bases outside gene matches: 14. The CDR3 sequence is CSASSRRGLERNEQFF. Here the CDR3 DNA reads TGCAGTGCTAGTTCCCGCAGGGGGCTGGAGAGGAATGAGCAGTTCTTC.

J is TRBJ2-7 and V is TRBV13; D is perhaps TRBD1 (5 bases). Germline lookup yields CDR1 PRHDT and CDR2 FYEKMQ (reference sequence). The CDR3 consists of 14 residues. The V gene lost 4 bases and the J gene lost 5 bases, with 15 bases spanning the gap. The CDR3: CASSSHPQVDEQYF. In DNA, the CDR3 is TGTGCCAGCAGCTCACACCCACAGGTAGACGAGCAGTACTTC.